The 20 T cell receptor beta chains in this list originate from one sample, sequenced in a study of CD8+ T cells in alopecia areata. A sort of pooled cutaneous lymph node cells used CD4, CD8alpha, NKG2D, NKG2ACE and other stains. Following RNA extraction, reverse transcription yielded cDNA that acted as the sequencing template. Repertoires were generated with immunoSEQ multiplex PCR, while TCRdb's copy carries only in-frame clones and drops some. Found here are 200,000 to 300,000 clones, no singletons; the ten largest cover more than 0.95%. The sequenced material came from CD4+ T cells sorted from a lymph node. These receptors all stem from a C3H/HeJ mouse with alopecia areata. MHC haplotype of the mouse line: H2-k.

Remarks on this clone: The genes are named according to mouse. The read finishes 4 residues shy of the CDR3 end, and the germline J gene is used to complete it. V and J are TRBV13-2 and TRBJ1-2; D possibly corresponds to TRBD1 (6 bases). CDR1 is NNHNN, CDR2 SYGAGS, per germline (reference sequence). This CDR3 comprises 13 residues. With 2 bases removed from V and 4 bases from J, the gap between germline ends came to 9 bases. The sequenced CDR3 bases are TGTGCCAGCGGTGAGGGAGGGGGCTCC. Its protein is CASGEGGGS. The whole CDR3 reads CASGEGGGSDYTF.

Regarding this clone: Mouse gene names apply. The covered CDR3 bases are TGCACCTGCAGTGCAGAGTCACTTTCCTATAATTCGCCC. This encodes CTCSAESLSYNSP. The CDR3 in its entirety is CTCSAESLSYNSPLYF. The V call is TRBV1, the J call TRBJ1-6; D not resolved. The DNA ends 3 residues before the CDR3 does, and the rest of the CDR3 is filled in from the germline J gene. TRBJ1-6 is treated as an ORF (open reading frame) with a function not yet certain. Trimming removed 0 bases from V and 0 bases from J, with 6 bases in between. Per germline, CDR1 NSQYPW and CDR2 LRSPGD (reference sequence). This CDR3 has 16 residues.

This clone was observed a few times. Gene names and germline match the mouse. The read stops 4 residues short of the end of the CDR3; the missing end is completed from the germline J gene. The chain has TRBV14 and TRBJ2-1, with TRBD1 matching over 8 bases. In germline, CDR1 is SGHDT, CDR2 FRDEAV. J gave up 3 bases and V 5 bases, and 4 bases lay outside the gene matches. The CDR3 runs to 14 residues. Partial CDR3 DNA: TGTGCCAGCAGCCAACAGGGGGGCTATGCT. Amino acid sequence: CASSQQGGYA. The whole CDR3 sequence reads CASSQQGGYAEQFF.

In regard to this clone: Gene names and germline match the mouse. Read data end 4 residues before the CDR3 end; the end is taken from the germline J gene. The chain links TRBV13-1 to TRBJ2-2, with 10 bases matching TRBD2. The CDR3 runs to 15 residues. The V gene end was trimmed by 6 bases and the J gene end by 1 base; junction bases not matched to a gene: 3. The germline V gene encodes CDR1 NSHNY and CDR2 SYGAGN. CDR3 DNA, as far as it was read: TGTGCCAGCACAAGACTGGGGGGAAACACCGGG. Translation: CASTRLGGNTG. The whole CDR3 protein reads CASTRLGGNTGQLYF.

In its sample, this clone was seen many times. Germline and genes here are mouse. CDR3 bases read: TGTGCTAGCGATGGGGGTCCAAACACCGGG. Its translation: CASDGGPNTG. The full CDR3 reads CASDGGPNTGQLYF. The rearrangement joins TRBV17 to TRBJ2-2; TRBD2 is a possible D gene (6 bases). The CDR3 is cut off 4 residues early in the read; its end comes from the germline J gene. Germline V gives CDR1 MNHDT, CDR2 YYDKIL. The CDR3 has 14 residues. V was pared by 8 bases and J by 0 bases, with 10 bases between.

This clone turned up a few times. Gene names and germline refer to mouse. The CDR3 end lies 4 residues beyond the end of the read and is filled in from the germline J gene. The chain has TRBV13-3 and TRBJ2-3, with 8 bases fitting TRBD2. V lost 3 bases, J lost 0 bases, and 3 bases stayed unmatched. This CDR3 region has 15 residues. From germline, CDR1 is NNHDY and CDR2 SYVADS. CDR3 bases read: TGTGCCAGCAGTGCAAGGACTGGGAGTGCAGAA. The encoded protein is CASSARTGSAE. Given in full, the CDR3 is CASSARTGSAETLYF.

Comments on this clone: Mouse gene names and germline throughout. The read ends 4 residues shy of where the CDR3 ends; the end is completed using the germline J gene. This chain connects TRBV31 to TRBJ2-2, with D possibly matching TRBD1 (6 bases). The CDR3 is made up of 16 amino acids. The V end was cut by 0 bases, the J end by 0 bases, with 11 bases between. CDR1 is GKSSPN, CDR2 SITVG, per germline. CDR3 sequence reads: CAWSLGTTSNTGQLYF. The covered CDR3 bases are TGTGCCTGGAGTCTAGGGACAACGTCAAACACCGGG.

This clone was seen more than once but under ten times. The gene symbols are mouse symbols. CDR3 loop: CASSRRENTLYF. CDR3 DNA (partial): TGTGCTAGCAGTAGAAGGGAAAAC. The rearrangement links TRBV17 to TRBJ2-4; D remains unclear. The missing CDR3 end, 4 residues past where the read stops, is filled in from the germline J gene. This CDR3 spans 12 amino acids. Germline-derived CDR1 and CDR2 are MNHDT and YYDKIL.

This clone turned up a few times. Here the gene names and germline are mouse. The read terminates 4 residues ahead of where the CDR3 ends, so the germline J gene completes it. The chain carries TRBV13-2 and TRBJ2-5; 9 nucleotides line up with TRBD2. J lost 3 bases, V lost 4 bases, and 3 bases had no gene match. The CDR3 covers 14 residues. From germline, CDR1 is NNHNN and CDR2 SYGAGS (reference sequence). CDR3 loop: CASGLDWGQDTQYF. The CDR3 DNA, read in part, is TGTGCCAGCGGTCTCGACTGGGGGCAAGAC.

This clone was counted between two and nine times. Mouse gene names and germline throughout. Other DNA sequences in the same sample also yield this CDR3. The CDR3 loop is CASSRDRGNSDYTF. Incomplete CDR3 DNA: TGTGCCAGCAGTCGGGACAGGGGGAACTCC. The chain couples TRBV19 to TRBJ1-2; 11 nucleotides agree with TRBD1. With the read ending 4 residues before the CDR3 end, the germline J gene is used to fill in that end. The CDR3 has 14 amino acids. V lost 4 bases to trimming and J lost 2 bases; unmatched junction nucleotides: 1. Germline V gene sequence: CDR1 FNHDT, CDR2 SITEND (reference sequence).

This clone was observed a few times. Gene names and germline match the mouse. The CDR3 end lies 4 residues beyond the end of the read and is filled in from the germline J gene. This rearrangement joins TRBV13-3 to TRBJ2-4, with 8 positions matching TRBD1. V trimming: 5 bases; J trimming: 1 base; junction bases outside the gene matches: 0. Per the germline V gene, CDR1 is NNHDY and CDR2 is SYVADS. The CDR3 is 13 residues long. The CDR3 protein is CASRGQGQNTLYF. The covered CDR3 bases are TGTGCCAGCAGGGGACAGGGTCAAAAC.

Details on this clone: Gene labels here are mouse ones. The read ends 4 residues shy of where the CDR3 ends; the end is completed using the germline J gene. The chain links TRBV13-2 to TRBJ2-5, with TRBD2 identical over 12 bases. The CDR3 is made up of 16 amino acids. Germline CDR1 reads NNHNN; CDR2 reads SYGAGS (reference sequence). The V gene end was trimmed by 3 bases and the J gene end by 2 bases; junction bases not matched to a gene: 4. The sequenced part of the CDR3 DNA is TGTGCCAGCGGTGGAGACTGGGGGGGCGTCCAAGAC. Translation: CASGGDWGGVQD. The complete CDR3 sequence is CASGGDWGGVQDTQYF.

A note on this clone: Gene names are mouse gene names. The read gets to within 4 residues of the CDR3 end, and the germline J gene fills in the rest. J is TRBJ2-3 and V is TRBV1; tentative D call: TRBD1 (5 bases). The CDR3 contains 14 residues. Trimming cost V 0 bases and J 4 bases, with 8 bases left between them. Germline assignment: CDR1 NSQYPW and CDR2 LRSPGD (reference sequence). The CDR3 reads CTCSADDSSETLYF. CDR3 DNA (partial): TGCACCTGCAGTGCAGACGACAGTTCAGAA. The variable domain in full, with the rest retrieved from reference TRBV1 and TRBJ2-3, is VTLLEQNPRWRLVPRGQAVNLRCILKNSQYPWMSWYQQDLQKQLQWLFTLRSPGDKEVKSLPGADYLATRVTDTELRLQVANMSQGRTLYCTCSADDSSETLYFGSGTRLTVL.

To note about this clone: Any gene name here is a mouse gene name. CDR3 DNA, as far as it was read: TGTGCCAGCAGCCGACAGGCCGCGCCC. Residues: CASSRQAAP. The complete CDR3 reads CASSRQAAPLYF. The chain couples TRBV19 to TRBJ1-6, with D perhaps matching TRBD1 (6 bases). With the read ending 3 residues before the CDR3 end, the germline J gene is used to fill in that end. TRBJ1-6 is an ORF, and what it does is uncertain. The germline V and J ends were trimmed by 5 bases and 11 bases, with 11 bases remaining between them. This CDR3 spans 12 amino acids. The V gene's germline CDR1 is FNHDT and CDR2 SITEND (reference sequence).

This clone was picked up a small number of times. Gene labels here are mouse ones. The observed sequence ends 4 residues before the CDR3 terminus, with the missing tail filled in from the germline J gene. The chain employs TRBV1 and TRBJ2-3, with 9 bases fitting TRBD2. CDR1 is NSQYPW, CDR2 LRSPGD, per germline (reference sequence). V trimming: 3 bases; J trimming: 2 bases; junction bases outside the gene matches: 3. This CDR3 has 15 residues. CDR3 bases read: TGCACCTGCAGTGCGCTGGGGGGGAATGCAGAA. It is translated as CTCSALGGNAE. The full CDR3 is CTCSALGGNAETLYF.

Concerning this clone itself: Gene names are mouse gene names. The read is 4 residues too short to cover the CDR3 end, so that end is filled in from the germline J gene. Other DNA sequences from this sample encode an identical CDR3 as well. The chain combines TRBV31 with TRBJ2-2; 8 bases map to TRBD2. The germline V gene has CDR1 GKSSPN and CDR2 SITVG. The CDR3 has 14 amino acids. J gave up 0 bases and V 3 bases, and 0 bases lay outside the gene matches. The covered CDR3 bases are TGTGCCTGGAGACTGGGGGCAAACACCGGG. Translated, it gives CAWRLGANTG. The whole CDR3 sequence is CAWRLGANTGQLYF. Full variable domain (outside the CDR3, taken from reference TRBV31 and TRBJ2-2): AQTIHQWPVAEIKAVGSPLSLGCTIKGKSSPNLYWYWQATGGTLQQLFYSITVGQVESVVQLNLSASRPKDDQFILSTEKLLLSHSGFYLCAWRLGANTGQLYFGEGSKLTVL.

In its sample, this clone was seen a few times. All gene names here are mouse names. From the germline J gene comes the end of the CDR3, since the read stops 4 residues before it. Other DNA sequences in this specimen translate into the identical CDR3. This rearrangement joins TRBV31 to TRBJ2-5; TRBD2 matches at 7 bases. Germline CDR1 reads GKSSPN; CDR2 reads SITVG. This CDR3 comprises 14 residues. V lost 0 bases and J lost 2; bases outside the gene matches: 2. CDR3 bases read: TGTGCCTGGAGTCTGGGGGGGGTCCAAGAC. It specifies CAWSLGGVQD. The complete CDR3 reads CAWSLGGVQDTQYF.

Ten or more counts support this clone. Genes here carry mouse names. Coverage ceases 4 residues before the CDR3 finishes, and the germline J gene fills in the end. This chain links TRBV19 with TRBJ2-7; D is uncertain. The CDR3 has 13 residues. Trimming pared 2 bases from V and 0 bases from J, leaving 6 bases between. CDR1 and CDR2 (germline): FNHDT, SITEND (reference sequence). The CDR3 reads CASSMGSSYEQYF. The DNA read from the CDR3 is TGTGCCAGCAGTATGGGGAGCTCCTAT.

This clone occurred a few times. Mouse names are used for the genes. The sequence runs out 4 residues before the end of the CDR3; the remainder is reconstructed from the germline J gene. The chain is built from TRBV5 and TRBJ2-5, with 8 bases lining up with TRBD2. Germline V CDR1 and CDR2: LGHNA, YNLKQL (reference sequence). Germline trimming cut 4 bases from V and 2 bases from J; bases unmatched to any gene: 2. The CDR3 spans 14 residues. This CDR3 reads CASSPGLAQDTQYF. CDR3 DNA (partial): TGTGCCAGCAGCCCGGGACTGGCCCAAGAC.

This clone was detected only a few times. These gene names are mouse names. The CDR3 DNA, read in part, is TGTGCCTGGAGTACAGGGGGCTACACA. The encoded protein is CAWSTGGYT. The entire CDR3 sequence reads CAWSTGGYTEVFF. This chain connects TRBV31 to TRBJ1-1; 9 bases align to TRBD1. The read falls 4 residues short of the CDR3 end, and the missing part is taken from the germline J gene. CDR1 and CDR2 (germline): GKSSPN, SITVG. This CDR3 spans 13 amino acids. J was trimmed by 3 bases and V by 2 bases; bases with no gene match: 1.